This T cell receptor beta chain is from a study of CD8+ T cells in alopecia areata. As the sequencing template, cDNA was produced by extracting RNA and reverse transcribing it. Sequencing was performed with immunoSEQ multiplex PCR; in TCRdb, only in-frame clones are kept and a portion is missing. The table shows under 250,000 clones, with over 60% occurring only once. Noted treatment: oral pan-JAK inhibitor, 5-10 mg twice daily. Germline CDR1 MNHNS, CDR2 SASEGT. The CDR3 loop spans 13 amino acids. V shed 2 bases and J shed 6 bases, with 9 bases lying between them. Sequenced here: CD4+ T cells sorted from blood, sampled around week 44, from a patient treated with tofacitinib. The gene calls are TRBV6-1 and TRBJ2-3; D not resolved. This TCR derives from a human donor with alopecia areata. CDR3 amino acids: CASSETFPDTQYF. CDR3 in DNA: TGTGCCAGCAGTGAAACCTTCCCGGATACGCAGTATTTT.